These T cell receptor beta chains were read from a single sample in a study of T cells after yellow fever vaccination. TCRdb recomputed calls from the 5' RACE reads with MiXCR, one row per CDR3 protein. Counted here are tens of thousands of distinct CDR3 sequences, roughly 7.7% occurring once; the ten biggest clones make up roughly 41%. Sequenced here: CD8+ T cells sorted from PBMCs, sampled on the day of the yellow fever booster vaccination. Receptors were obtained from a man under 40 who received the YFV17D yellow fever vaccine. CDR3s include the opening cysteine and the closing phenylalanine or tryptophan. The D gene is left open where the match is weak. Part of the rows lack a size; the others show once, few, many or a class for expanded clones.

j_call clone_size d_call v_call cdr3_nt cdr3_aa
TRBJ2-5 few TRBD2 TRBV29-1 TGCAGCGCAGCGGGAGATACGGAGACCCAGTACTTC CSAAGDTETQYF
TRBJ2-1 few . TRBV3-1 TGTGCCAGCAGCCCCTCAGTAACGATGGGGGATGAGCAGTTCTTC CASSPSVTMGDEQFF
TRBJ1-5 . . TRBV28 TGTGCCAGCAGTCTCAATCAGCCCCAGCATTTT CASSLNQPQHF
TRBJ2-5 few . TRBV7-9 TGTGCCAGCAGCTTATCCCTATGGATGGAGACCCAGTACTTC CASSLSLWMETQYF
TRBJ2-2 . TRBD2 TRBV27 TGTGCCAGCAGTTTCGGACTAGCGGGACCAACCGGGGAGCTGTTTTTT CASSFGLAGPTGELFF
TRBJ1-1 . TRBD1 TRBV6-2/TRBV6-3 TGTGCCAGCATCGGAACAGGGGTCCCGACTGAAGCTTTCTTT CASIGTGVPTEAFF
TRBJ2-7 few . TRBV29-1 TGCAGCGTTGTAGTTGGGAGGCTGGCCGAGCAGTACTTC CSVVVGRLAEQYF
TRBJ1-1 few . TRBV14 TGTGCCAGCAGCCCCACAGGCTATGAAGCTTTCTTT CASSPTGYEAFF
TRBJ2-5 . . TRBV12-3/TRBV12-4 TGTGCCAGCAGTCCCGACTGGGCCCAAGAGACCCAGTACTTC CASSPDWAQETQYF
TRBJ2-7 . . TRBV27 TGTGCCAGCAGTCTAGACTTGGATACTAGCCACTACGAGCAGTACTTC CASSLDLDTSHYEQYF
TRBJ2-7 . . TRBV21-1 TGTGCCAGCAGCAAAGAGCGCCCGATTTCCTACGAGCAGTACTTC CASSKERPISYEQYF
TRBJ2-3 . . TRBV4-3 TGCGCCAGCAGCCCGCTGGAGGGGGAGGAAGCGCAGTATTTT CASSPLEGEEAQYF
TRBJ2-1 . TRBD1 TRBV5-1 TGCGCCAGCAGCTCCCGACAGGGGATAATGAATGAGCAGTTCTTC CASSSRQGIMNEQFF
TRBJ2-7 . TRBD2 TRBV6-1 TGTGCCAGCAAACCCCGCGGGAGGGCCGGGTACGAGCAGTACTTC CASKPRGRAGYEQYF
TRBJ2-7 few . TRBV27 TGTGCCAGCAGTTTTTCAGGGGACCGCTACGAGCAGTACTTC CASSFSGDRYEQYF